Below are 9 T cell receptor beta chains sequenced from a single sample in a study of T cell responses to AZD1222 COVID-19 vaccine. Repertoires were generated with immunoSEQ multiplex PCR, while TCRdb's copy carries only in-frame clones and drops some. The profile shows about 110,000 clones, around 90% of them singletons. The sequences come from peripheral blood, collected on day 0 of AZD1222 vaccination. These receptor sequences come from an adult in good health.

The V gene is TRBV18, the J gene TRBJ2-5; TRBD2 matches at 7 bases. This CDR3 spans 14 amino acids. Germline V gene lookup returns CDR1 KGHSH and CDR2 LQKENI. With V trimmed by 2 bases and J by 1 base, 1 base remained unmatched. Written as DNA, the CDR3 is TGTGCCAGCTCACCAGGGACTACCCAAGAGACCCAGTACTTC. Translation gives CASSPGTTQETQYF.

The rearrangement joins TRBV11-3 to TRBJ1-5, with D possibly TRBD1 on 5 matching bases. Trimming cost V 3 bases and J 5 bases, with 14 bases left between them. The CDR3 is made up of 15 amino acids. Germline V gives CDR1 SGHNT, CDR2 YENEEA. CDR3 DNA: TGTGCCAGCAGCTTGGACTCCGGGGGATATCAGCCCCAGCATTTT. Translated, it gives CASSLDSGGYQPQHF.

The chain joins TRBV9 to TRBJ2-3, with D uncertain. The CDR3 extends over 13 amino acids. The germline gives CDR1 SGDLS, CDR2 YYNGEE. Deletions cut 4 bases from V and 0 bases from J, with 6 bases between. This CDR3 is CASSITSTDTQYF. The CDR3, as DNA: TGTGCCAGCAGCATAACTAGCACAGATACGCAGTATTTT.

The gene calls are TRBV27 and TRBJ1-1, with TRBD1 as a possible D gene (6 bases). There are 14 residues in the CDR3. CDR1 and CDR2 from the germline V gene are MNHEY and SMNVEV (reference sequence). Trimming left V 7 bases short and J 2 bases short, with 14 bases between. The CDR3: CASKEEGTNTEAFF. The CDR3, as DNA: TGTGCCAGCAAAGAGGAGGGGACAAACACTGAAGCTTTCTTT.

In the case of this clone: Compared with germline, one end of the junction differs, possibly owing to a read error. This sequence joins TRBV6-1 and TRBJ2-7; the D is unclear. This CDR3 contains 14 residues. From germline, CDR1 is MNHNS and CDR2 SASEGT. The CDR3: CASSEARISNEQYF. The CDR3 nucleotides read TGTGCCAGCAGTGAAGCAAGGATCTCCAACGAGCAGTACTTC.

The rearrangement links TRBV6-5 to TRBJ1-5; 8 bases fit TRBD1. This CDR3 has 15 amino acids. After removal of 6 bases from V and 5 bases from J, the junction contained 9 bases not matched to a gene. CDR1 and CDR2 from the germline V gene are MNHEY and SVGAGI. The CDR3: CASRSGQGGDQPQHF. The CDR3 DNA reads as TGTGCCAGCAGATCAGGACAGGGAGGCGATCAGCCCCAGCATTTT.

The genes are TRBV3-1 (or the pseudogene TRBV3-2) and TRBJ1-5; 9 nucleotides align to TRBD1. V dropped 0 bases and J dropped 9; count of bases not matched to a gene: 9. This CDR3 is 16 amino acids long. Per germline, CDR1 LGHDT and CDR2 YNNKEL (reference sequence). The DNA of the CDR3 is TGTGCCAGCAGCCAAGATGGAGGGACAGGGCCCTCGCCCCAGCATTTT. It yields the protein CASSQDGGTGPSPQHF.

The rearrangement links TRBV6-6 to TRBJ1-5, with D perhaps TRBD1 (5 bases). V dropped 6 bases and J dropped 7 bases, with 7 bases sitting between them. Germline V gene sequence: CDR1 MNHNY, CDR2 SVGAGI (reference sequence). The length of the CDR3 is 11 residues. In DNA form, the CDR3 reads TGTGCCAGCAGGGGGGGGCAGCCCCAGCATTTT. Translated, it gives CASRGGQPQHF.

The chain employs TRBV10-3 and TRBJ2-7; 11 bases are a match to TRBD1. Unmatched junction bases numbered 7, after V lost 0 bases and J lost 3 bases. Looked up from germline, CDR1 is ENHRY and CDR2 is SYGVKD. The CDR3 runs 17 residues. This CDR3 reads CAISESKRDRGDYEQYF. CDR3 coding DNA: TGTGCCATCAGTGAGTCTAAGCGGGACAGGGGGGACTACGAGCAGTACTTC.